Listed below are T cell receptor beta chains from one sample, sequenced in a study of CXCR3-negative and CXCR3-positive naive CD8 T cells. TCRdb reworked the 5' RACE reads into one entry per CDR3 protein, no DNA. Its table lists tens of thousands of distinct CDR3 sequences. Sequencing input: naive CXCR3+ CD8+ T cells from blood. Receptors originate from a human donor in good health. Some clones in this sample may be carry-over from other donors' samples. Each CDR3 is given with its conserved first and last residue.

CDR3aa,j_gene,v_gene
CSVFDTLFGEGYGYTF,TRBJ1-2,TRBV29-1
CASSLQGVNTEAFF,TRBJ1-1,TRBV27
CSARSLRGGLHEQFF,TRBJ2-1,TRBV20-1
CASMTGGTGELFF,TRBJ2-2,TRBV27
CSVEGLAEIPSTDTQYF,TRBJ2-3,TRBV29-1
CASNLGTAGTGGAVNTEAFF,TRBJ1-1,TRBV28
CSVEEGGAGTGELFF,TRBJ2-2,TRBV29-1
CASSLGFRVGEAFF,TRBJ1-1,TRBV7-9
CASSSLTVAGEPYEQYF,TRBJ2-7,TRBV7-2
CASSPPGLINEQYF,TRBJ2-7,TRBV7-9
CASSQEGGAVNEQFF,TRBJ2-1,TRBV4-1
CASSQPGPKETQYF,TRBJ2-5,TRBV7-2
CASSGIGTQYSGANVLTF,TRBJ2-6,TRBV2
CASNIQEDEQFF,TRBJ2-1,TRBV28
CASSPPGGYEQYF,TRBJ2-7,TRBV7-9
CASSLDERQPNTEAFF,TRBJ1-1,TRBV5-1
CSVYMGGAESTDTQYF,TRBJ2-3,TRBV29-1
CASSLDVRGLTDTQYF,TRBJ2-3,TRBV11-2
CASSPPGGRVNEQFF,TRBJ2-1,TRBV19
CASSFEGSGPAYEQYF,TRBJ2-7,TRBV7-2
CASTPESTDTQYF,TRBJ2-3,TRBV6-5
CASSLVTSGGSEQFF,TRBJ2-1,TRBV11-2
CSATTGQGVADGYTF,TRBJ1-2,TRBV20-1
CASSQGRRTGELFF,TRBJ2-2,TRBV4-3
CSVVRPQVGEQYF,TRBJ2-7,TRBV29-1
CASSPRLAGGPGELFF,TRBJ2-2,TRBV28
CASSEWTGDSTDTQYF,TRBJ2-3,TRBV10-1
CASSLVTSGYEQYF,TRBJ2-7,TRBV7-2
CSVEDLGINYGYTF,TRBJ1-2,TRBV29-1
CASSTRSGAPSYEQYF,TRBJ2-7,TRBV7-6
CASRTRTGPIEQFF,TRBJ2-1,TRBV2
CASSLDFGRADEQYF,TRBJ2-7,TRBV5-1
CASSEFRATYEQYF,TRBJ2-7,TRBV19
CSFGSGVRQTQYF,TRBJ2-5,TRBV29-1
CASSLISGTFYNEQFF,TRBJ2-1,TRBV14
CASSLTGRNTEAFF,TRBJ1-1,TRBV12-3/TRBV12-4
CASGGLYGYTF,TRBJ1-2,TRBV25-1
CASSQDLRTQYF,TRBJ2-3,TRBV4-3
CASTPGLVTQYF,TRBJ2-5,TRBV6-6
CATSDPAPNTEAFF,TRBJ1-1,TRBV24-1
CSARLTSGTDPYEQYF,TRBJ2-7,TRBV20-1
CASKERTSTDTQYF,TRBJ2-3,TRBV5-1